These 11 T cell receptor beta chains were sequenced from one sample in a study of immune heterogeneity within non-small cell lung tumors. The authors used approximately 600 ng of bulk tumor genomic DNA per sample as template. Multiple widely separated biopsies were taken from each primary tumor at surgery. Patients went through curative surgery, and their non-small cell lung cancer was untreated and newly diagnosed. Multiplex PCR employing 32 V and 13 J primers generated amplicons of the TCR beta CDR3. TCRdb itself ran the multiplex PCR reads through MiXCR, one entry per CDR3 protein. The sample carries some 10,000 distinct CDR3 sequences, around 27% recorded once. Sequencing used lung tumor tissue. Receptors originate from a man aged 45 to 65 with non-small cell lung cancer.

Details on this clonotype: A clone one base away is much larger, so this may be a read error. The rearrangement joins TRBV27 to TRBJ1-5; no reliable D call. Germline CDR1 MNHEY, CDR2 SMNVEV (reference sequence). V dropped 6 bases and J dropped 9 bases, with 15 bases sitting between them. The CDR3 totals 13 residues. In nucleotides, the CDR3 is TGTGCCAGCAGACGACAAGCCTGGGGGCCCCAGCATTTT. This gives the protein CASRRQAWGPQHF.

By sample share, this clonotype is medium-sized (0.01 to 0.1%). The V and J genes are TRBV28 and TRBJ2-1, with D unresolved. Germline V gene sequence: CDR1 MDHEN, CDR2 SYDVKM. The CDR3 covers 11 residues. Trimming removed 7 bases at V and 3 bases at J, with 4 bases between. The CDR3 DNA reads TGTGCCAGCACCCGCTACAATGAGCAGTTCTTC. Its protein is CASTRYNEQFF. The complete variable domain, with remaining parts taken from reference TRBV28 and TRBJ2-1, reads DVKVTQSSRYLVKRTGEKVFLECVQDMDHENMFWYRQDPGLGLRLIYFSYDVKMKEKGDIPEGYSVSREKKERFSLILESASTNQTSMYLCASTRYNEQFFGPGTRLTVL.

This clonotype was picked up many times. The CDR3 sequence is CASSQETESSYEQYF. DNA of the CDR3: TGTGCCAGCAGCCAAGAGACGGAAAGCTCCTACGAGCAGTACTTC. V gene TRBV13 combines with J gene TRBJ2-7; D is unclear. The germline V and J ends were trimmed by 5 bases and 0 bases, with 14 bases remaining between them. The CDR3 covers 15 residues. Germline V gene data show CDR1 as PRHDT and CDR2 as FYEKMQ (reference sequence).

The table lists this clonotype with a few counts. This chain connects TRBV11-2 to TRBJ1-1, with 8 positions matching TRBD1. There are 16 residues in the CDR3. The germline CDR1 and CDR2 sequences are SGHAT and FQNNGV. Trimming at V came to 4 bases and at J to 3 bases, leaving 10 bases not matched to a gene. CDR3 protein: CASSSGQGAKYTEAFF. The CDR3 DNA reads TGTGCCAGCAGCTCGGGCCAGGGGGCGAAGTACACTGAAGCTTTCTTT. The full variable domain, its missing parts supplied by reference TRBV11-2 and TRBJ1-1, is EAGVAQSPRYKIIEKRQSVAFWCNPISGHATLYWYQQILGQGPKLLIQFQNNGVVDDSQLPKDRFSAERLKGVDSTLKIQPAKLEDSAVYLCASSSGQGAKYTEAFFGQGTRLTVV.

This clonotype is termed medium-sized. V gene TRBV30 combines with J gene TRBJ1-5, with 7 bases aligning to TRBD1. CDR3 size: 15 residues. Germline values: CDR1 GTSNPN, CDR2 SVGIG (reference sequence). V lost 2 bases, J lost 4 bases, and 8 bases stayed unmatched. In DNA form, the CDR3 reads TGTGCCTGGAGTCGTTATGGGACAGTAAATCAGCCCCAGCATTTT. This gives the protein CAWSRYGTVNQPQHF.

As concerns this clonotype: The junction does not match germline at one end; this may be a read error. V usage is TRBV5-6 and J usage is TRBJ2-7; D gene uncertain. Germline values: CDR1 SGHDT, CDR2 YYEEEE. This CDR3 spans 14 amino acids. CDR3 residues: CSSSLAEAEYEQYF. The CDR3 coding sequence is TGTTCCAGCAGCTTGGCCGAGGCTGAGTACGAGCAGTACTTC.

With respect to this clonotype: This may stem from a read error, because a much larger clone lies one nucleotide away. V and J are TRBV30 and TRBJ1-2, with TRBD1 as a possible D gene (6 bases). The germline V and J ends were trimmed by 2 bases and 6 bases, with 22 bases remaining between them. Germline CDR1 and CDR2: GTSNPN and SVGIG (reference sequence). The CDR3 has 16 residues. The CDR3 nucleotides are TGTGCCTGGAGTCCAGCCGGGACACCTAGGGGTAATGGCTACACCTTC. Amino acid sequence: CAWSPAGTPRGNGYTF.

This clonotype rates as medium-sized (0.01 to 0.1%). The chain has TRBV11-2 and TRBJ2-7, with D tentatively TRBD1 (5 bases). Germline V gives CDR1 SGHAT, CDR2 FQNNGV. The V end lost 0 bases, the J end lost 6 bases, and 9 bases lay between the germline ends. The CDR3 covers 13 residues. The CDR3: CASSLDQGVEQYF. Here the CDR3 DNA reads TGTGCCAGCAGCTTAGATCAGGGCGTCGAGCAGTACTTC.

Comment on this clonotype: A read error is possible here, since a much larger clone lies one base away. The rearrangement joins TRBV7-8 to TRBJ2-7; D may be TRBD1 (5 bases). V lost 8 bases, J lost 3 bases, and 11 bases lay in between. Germline lookup yields CDR1 SGHVS and CDR2 FQNEAQ. This CDR3 spans 12 amino acids. The CDR3 region is CASGDSVYEQYF. The DNA for the CDR3 is TGTGCCAGCGGCGACAGTGTCTACGAGCAGTACTTC. Based on the CDR3 plus reference TRBV7-8 and TRBJ2-7, the full variable domain is GAGVSQSPRYKVAKRGQDVALRCDPISGHVSLFWYQQALGQGPEFLTYFQNEAQLDKSGLPSDRFFAERPEGSVSTLKIQRTQQEDSAVYLCASGDSVYEQYFGPGTRLTVT.

The CDR3 DNA reads as TGTGCCTGGAGCGGGACTAGCGGGAGGGTGAACACCGGGGAGCTGTTTTTT. Amino acids: CAWSGTSGRVNTGELFF. This chain uses TRBV30 with TRBJ2-2; 16 nucleotides align to TRBD2. Per the germline V gene, CDR1 is GTSNPN and CDR2 is SVGIG (reference sequence). The length of the CDR3 is 17 residues. V lost 3 bases, J lost 1 base, and 2 bases stayed unmatched.

Details on this clonotype: This could be a read error, since a much larger clone is one nucleotide away. This chain uses TRBV3-1 with TRBJ2-7, with D perhaps matching TRBD2 (5 bases). The CDR3 covers 13 residues. Germline CDR1 LGHDT, CDR2 YNNKEL (reference sequence). CDR3 DNA sequence: TGTGGCAGCAGCCAGAGCGGAAGGTACGAGCAGTACTTC. Residues: CGSSQSGRYEQYF.